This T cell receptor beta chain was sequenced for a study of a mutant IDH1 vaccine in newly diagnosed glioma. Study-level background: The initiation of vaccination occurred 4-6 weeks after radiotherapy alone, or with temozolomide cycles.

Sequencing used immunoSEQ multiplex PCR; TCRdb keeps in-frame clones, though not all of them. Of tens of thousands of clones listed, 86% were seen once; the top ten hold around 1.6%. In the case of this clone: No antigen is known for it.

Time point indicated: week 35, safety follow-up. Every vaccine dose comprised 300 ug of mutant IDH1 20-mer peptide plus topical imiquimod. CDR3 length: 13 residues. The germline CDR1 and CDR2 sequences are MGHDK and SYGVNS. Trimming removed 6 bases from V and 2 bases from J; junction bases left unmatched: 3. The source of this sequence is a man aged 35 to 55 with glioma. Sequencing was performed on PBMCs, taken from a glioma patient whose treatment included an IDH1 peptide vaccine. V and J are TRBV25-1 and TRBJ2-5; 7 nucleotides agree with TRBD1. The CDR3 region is CASRGTEQETQYF. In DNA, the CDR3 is TGTGCCAGCAGAGGGACAGAGCAAGAGACCCAGTACTTC.